The 27 T cell receptor beta chains below all came from one sample that was sequenced in a study of cytomegalovirus exposure and HLA in healthy donors. The PCR made use of 60 Vbeta and 13 Jbeta primers. Sequencing used immunoSEQ multiplex PCR; TCRdb keeps in-frame clones, though not all of them. The sample holds roughly 140,000 clones; 79% are singletons and the top ten take roughly 6%. Source material: PBMCs. The receptors here all came from a man aged 50 or older in good health and CMV-seropositive.

V and J are TRBV27 and TRBJ1-4; a possible D gene is TRBD1 (6 bases). There are 17 residues in the CDR3. The V and J ends lost 5 bases and 1 base respectively, with 17 bases between them. Germline V gene sequence: CDR1 MNHEY, CDR2 SMNVEV (reference sequence). In nucleotides, the CDR3 is TGTGCCAGCAGTAAAACGCAGGGAGGGGGAACTAATGAAAAACTGTTTTTT. Protein product: CASSKTQGGGTNEKLFF.

This clone occurred a few times. V gene TRBV29-1 combines with J gene TRBJ1-1; TRBD1 matches at 8 bases. Germline CDR1 SQVTM, CDR2 ANQGSEA. The CDR3 loop spans 11 amino acids. V dropped 7 bases and J dropped 8; count of bases not matched to a gene: 6. This CDR3 is CSADRAAEAFF. CDR3 DNA sequence: TGCAGCGCGGACAGGGCGGCCGAAGCTTTCTTT.

J is TRBJ1-1 and V is TRBV9, with D possibly being TRBD1 (5 bases). This CDR3 contains 15 residues. Germline CDR1 reads SGDLS; CDR2 reads YYNGEE. Trimming pared 0 bases from V and 7 bases from J, leaving 16 bases between. The CDR3 protein is CASSVAPDRLHEAFF. The CDR3 DNA sequence: TGTGCCAGCAGCGTAGCCCCAGACAGACTCCATGAAGCTTTCTTT.

This clone was counted a few times. The chain's CDR3 is CASSSSARAYGYTF. For the CDR3, the DNA is TGTGCCAGCAGTTCCTCCGCGAGGGCCTATGGCTACACCTTC. The rearrangement joins TRBV28 to TRBJ1-2; D unresolved. Trimming pared 4 bases from V and 4 bases from J, leaving 13 bases between. Germline-derived CDR1 and CDR2 are MDHEN and SYDVKM. The CDR3 spans 14 residues.

The V gene is TRBV29-1, the J gene TRBJ1-2; D ambiguous. Trimming cost V 5 bases and J 5 bases, with 21 bases left between them. Germline CDR1 and CDR2: SQVTM and ANQGSEA. CDR3 size: 15 residues. CDR3 amino acids: CSVYSPSGGEYGYTF. DNA for the CDR3: TGCAGCGTTTATTCCCCATCGGGTGGGGAGTATGGCTACACCTTC.

This chain links TRBV5-1 with TRBJ2-2, with a weak D call TRBD1 (5 bases). CDR1 and CDR2 (germline): SGHRS, YFSETQ. With 3 bases removed from V and 4 bases from J, the gap between germline ends came to 10 bases. The length of the CDR3 is 14 residues. The CDR3 bases are TGCGCCAGCAGCTCCTCAGGGCGCACCGGGGAGCTGTTTTTT. Its translation: CASSSSGRTGELFF. Complete variable domain (other parts from reference TRBV5-1 and TRBJ2-2): KAGVTQTPRYLIKTRGQQVTLSCSPISGHRSVSWYQQTPGQGLQFLFEYFSETQRNKGNFPGRFSGRQFSNSRSEMNVSTLELGDSALYLCASSSSGRTGELFFGEGSRLTVL.

The chain combines TRBV28 with TRBJ2-7, with unresolved D. The V and J ends lost 1 base and 7 bases respectively, with 8 bases between them. CDR1 and CDR2 (germline): MDHEN, SYDVKM. CDR3 length equals 12 residues. CDR3 bases: TGTGCCAGCAGTTTATCAACACAAGAGCAGTACTTC. It encodes CASSLSTQEQYF.

This clone was observed a handful of times. V usage is TRBV2 and J usage is TRBJ2-3, with D perhaps matching TRBD2 (6 bases). V lost 2 bases, J lost 3 bases, and 15 bases lay in between. The length of the CDR3 is 16 residues. CDR1 is SNHLY, CDR2 FYNNEI, per germline. CDR3 in DNA: TGTGCCAGCAGTGAAATGGTCAGGAGGGGTACAGATACGCAGTATTTT. It specifies CASSEMVRRGTDTQYF.

The sample holds a few counts of this clone. V gene TRBV5-1 combines with J gene TRBJ2-5; D possibly corresponds to TRBD1 (8 bases). CDR1 SGHRS and CDR2 YFSETQ come from the germline V gene. This CDR3 is 16 amino acids long. With 4 bases removed from V and 1 base from J, the gap between germline ends came to 17 bases. The CDR3 DNA follows: TGCGCCAGCAGCATTTACAGGGGGGAGGGCCAAGAGACCCAGTACTTC. The encoded protein is CASSIYRGEGQETQYF.

The gene calls are TRBV27 and TRBJ2-7; 12 bases agree with TRBD2. The trim removed 5 bases at V and 4 bases at J, leaving 3 bases unmatched. The CDR3 is 14 amino acids. Germline V gene sequence: CDR1 MNHEY, CDR2 SMNVEV (reference sequence). CDR3 in DNA: TGTGCCAGCAGTCAGACTAGCGGGGGATACGAGCAGTACTTC. Protein product: CASSQTSGGYEQYF.

V usage is TRBV19 and J usage is TRBJ2-7, with 7 positions matching TRBD2. The V and J ends lost 5 bases and 2 bases, in that order; junction bases with no gene match: 9. The CDR3 has 15 amino acids. Germline CDR1 LNHDA, CDR2 SQIVND (reference sequence). CDR3 DNA sequence: TGTGCCAGTAGTCCCGCGGGGGTTGGCGCCTACGAGCAGTACTTC. Protein sequence: CASSPAGVGAYEQYF.

The chain couples TRBV5-5 to TRBJ1-3, with a tentative D call TRBD1 (6 bases). This CDR3 is built from 15 residues. Germline-derived CDR1 and CDR2 are SGHKS and YYEKEE (reference sequence). V was trimmed by 3 bases and J by 4 bases, leaving 14 bases between them. The DNA of the CDR3 is TGTGCCAGCAGCTCAATTACAGGGTTCGGAAACACCATATATTTT. It codes for CASSSITGFGNTIYF.

The chain couples TRBV6-5 to TRBJ1-1, with 7 positions matching TRBD1. J was trimmed by 3 bases and V by 5 bases; bases with no gene match: 0. The CDR3 loop spans 12 amino acids. The germline gives CDR1 MNHEY, CDR2 SVGAGI. The CDR3 here is CASSGTDTEAFF. The CDR3 coding sequence is TGTGCCAGCAGTGGGACAGACACTGAAGCTTTCTTT.

The chain recombines TRBV5-1 with TRBJ1-2, with 7 bases identical to TRBD1. The V gene's germline CDR1 is SGHRS and CDR2 YFSETQ. With V trimmed by 4 bases and J by 4 bases, 10 bases remained unmatched. There are 15 residues in the CDR3. In DNA, the CDR3 is TGCGCCAGCAGCCCAGGATTTCAGGGGGGCTATGGCTACACCTTC. Translating it yields CASSPGFQGGYGYTF.

This chain links TRBV6-6 with TRBJ1-3; 7 bases map to TRBD1. J was trimmed by 2 bases and V by 5 bases; bases with no gene match: 9. CDR1 is MNHNY, CDR2 SVGAGI, per germline (reference sequence). The CDR3 is 16 residues long. The CDR3 DNA is TGTGCCAGCAGTGGGCGACCCGACAGGGCTGGAAACACCATATATTTT. This sequence encodes CASSGRPDRAGNTIYF.

This sequence joins TRBV11-3 and TRBJ2-7; the D gene is possibly TRBD2 (6 bases). Trimming took off 1 base at V and 3 bases at J, with 13 bases between the two ends. Germline CDR1 reads SGHNT; CDR2 reads YENEEA. The CDR3 is made up of 15 amino acids. CDR3 sequence: CASSLGGGVHYEQYF. The CDR3 nucleotides read TGTGCCAGCAGCTTAGGAGGCGGGGTACACTACGAGCAGTACTTC.

The V and J genes are TRBV5-4 and TRBJ2-5; 14 positions agree with TRBD2. The CDR3 sequence is 15 residues long. The junction had 3 bases not matched to a gene; V was cut back by 4 bases and J by 4 bases. The V gene's germline CDR1 is SGHNT and CDR2 YYREEE (reference sequence). In DNA, the CDR3 is TGTGCCAGCAGCCCGGGACTAGCGGGAGCAGAGACCCAGTACTTC. It translates to CASSPGLAGAETQYF.

The CDR3 region has the DNA TGTGCCAGCAGTGAGGAGGGGGGGGGACAAGAGACCCAGTACTTC. It specifies CASSEEGGGQETQYF. This chain connects TRBV6-1 to TRBJ2-5, with D possibly being TRBD2 (7 bases). V dropped 3 bases and J dropped 2 bases, with 13 bases sitting between them. The length of the CDR3 is 15 residues. Per germline, CDR1 MNHNS and CDR2 SASEGT.

This CDR3 is CASSSLGGVRNLNEQFF. The CDR3 nucleotides read TGTGCCAGTAGTTCTCTGGGGGGAGTCCGGAACCTGAATGAGCAGTTCTTC. V gene TRBV19 combines with J gene TRBJ2-1; the D gene is possibly TRBD2 (6 bases). V was trimmed by 5 bases and J by 7 bases, leaving 24 bases between them. The V gene's germline CDR1 is LNHDA and CDR2 SQIVND (reference sequence). The CDR3 loop spans 17 amino acids.

The rearrangement links TRBV11-3 to TRBJ2-7, with 9 bases lining up with TRBD2. There are 16 residues in the CDR3. The V segment lost 4 bases and the J segment 7 bases; nucleotides outside the gene matches: 14. Looked up from germline, CDR1 is SGHNT and CDR2 is YENEEA. Here the CDR3 reads CASSSGIGGRALEQYF. Written as DNA, the CDR3 is TGTGCCAGCAGCTCCGGAATTGGCGGGAGGGCCCTTGAGCAGTACTTC.

V gene TRBV7-8 combines with J gene TRBJ1-4; possibly TRBD1 for D (6 bases). The CDR3 has 16 amino acids. Germline loops: CDR1 SGHVS, CDR2 FQNEAQ. Trimming left V 1 base short and J 3 bases short, with 12 bases between. As DNA, the CDR3 is TGTGCCAGCAGCTTAGGTGCAGGGGCGGCTAATGAAAAACTGTTTTTT. Its translation is CASSLGAGAANEKLFF.

The chain employs TRBV18 and TRBJ2-1; the match to TRBD1 covers 8 bases. The CDR3 consists of 16 residues. The trim removed 3 bases at V and 4 bases at J, leaving 8 bases unmatched. Germline V CDR1 and CDR2: KGHSH, LQKENI. Here the CDR3 DNA reads TGTGCCAGCTCACCTACGGGACAGGTTCTATACAATGAGCAGTTCTTC. Protein sequence: CASSPTGQVLYNEQFF.

The chain employs TRBV19 and TRBJ2-5; TRBD2 agrees at 9 bases. Unmatched junction bases numbered 10, after V lost 1 base and J lost 1 base. This CDR3 is 18 amino acids long. Germline lookup yields CDR1 LNHDA and CDR2 SQIVND (reference sequence). The CDR3 DNA sequence: TGTGCCAGTAGTATAGGAACTAGCGGGCTCCTCTTCCAAGAGACCCAGTACTTC. It encodes CASSIGTSGLLFQETQYF.

V usage is TRBV7-9 and J usage is TRBJ2-2; D gene ambiguous. Trimming removed 1 base at V and 7 bases at J, with 7 bases between. CDR3 length: 13 residues. In germline, CDR1 is SEHNR, CDR2 FQNEAQ (reference sequence). Here the CDR3 reads CASSLVQDGELFF. CDR3 sequence (DNA): TGTGCCAGCAGCTTAGTCCAGGACGGGGAGCTGTTTTTT. Full variable domain (remainder filled in from reference TRBV7-9 and TRBJ2-2): DTGVSQNPRHKITKRGQNVTFRCDPISEHNRLYWYRQTLGQGPEFLTYFQNEAQLEKSRLLSDRFSAERPKGSFSTLEIQRTEQGDSAMYLCASSLVQDGELFFGEGSRLTVL.

CDR3 residues: CASSHPGLAGAGEQYF. CDR3 nucleotide sequence: TGTGCCAGCAGCCATCCAGGGCTAGCGGGAGCCGGCGAGCAGTACTTC. The chain combines TRBV7-9 with TRBJ2-7; 10 bases align to TRBD2. The junction had 13 bases not matched to a gene; V was cut back by 5 bases and J by 6 bases. Germline V gives CDR1 SEHNR, CDR2 FQNEAQ (reference sequence). This CDR3 has 16 amino acids.

The gene calls are TRBV18 and TRBJ2-7; the match to TRBD2 covers 14 bases. This CDR3 comprises 17 residues. Germline values: CDR1 KGHSH, CDR2 LQKENI. J lost 2 bases, V lost 3 bases, and 6 bases had no gene match. This CDR3 reads CASSPQGLAGETYEQYF. The CDR3 bases are TGTGCCAGCTCACCCCAGGGACTAGCGGGAGAGACCTACGAGCAGTACTTC.

The V and J genes are TRBV10-1 and TRBJ1-1, with D unclear. The CDR3 covers 15 residues. The germline V gene has CDR1 WNHNN and CDR2 SYGVQD (reference sequence). Trimming removed 11 bases from V and 0 bases from J, with 19 bases in between. The CDR3 region is CASRRETHMNTEAFF. The DNA of the CDR3 is TGCGCCTCTAGACGGGAGACCCACATGAACACTGAAGCTTTCTTT.